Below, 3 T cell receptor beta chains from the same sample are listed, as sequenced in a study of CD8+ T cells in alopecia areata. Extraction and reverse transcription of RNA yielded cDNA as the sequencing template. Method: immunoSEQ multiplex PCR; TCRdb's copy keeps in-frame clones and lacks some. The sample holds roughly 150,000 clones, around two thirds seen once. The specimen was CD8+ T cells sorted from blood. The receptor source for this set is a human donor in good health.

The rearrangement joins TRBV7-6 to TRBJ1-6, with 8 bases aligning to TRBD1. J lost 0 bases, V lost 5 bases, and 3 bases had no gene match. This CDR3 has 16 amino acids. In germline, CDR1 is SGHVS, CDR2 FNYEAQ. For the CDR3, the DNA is TGTGCCAGCAGCCCGACAGGGGACTCCTATAATTCACCCCTCCACTTT. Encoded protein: CASSPTGDSYNSPLHF.

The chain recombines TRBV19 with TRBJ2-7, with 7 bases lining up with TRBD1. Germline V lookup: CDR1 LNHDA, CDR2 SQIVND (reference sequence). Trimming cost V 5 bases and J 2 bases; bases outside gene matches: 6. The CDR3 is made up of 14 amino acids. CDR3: CASSAGGSAYEQYF. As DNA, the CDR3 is TGTGCCAGTAGTGCAGGGGGATCTGCCTACGAGCAGTACTTC.

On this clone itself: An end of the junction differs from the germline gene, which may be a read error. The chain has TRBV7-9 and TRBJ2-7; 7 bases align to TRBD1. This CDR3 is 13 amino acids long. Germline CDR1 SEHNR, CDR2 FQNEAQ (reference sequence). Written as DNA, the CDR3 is TGTGCCAGCACCTTAACAGGGGACTACGAGCAGTACTTC. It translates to CASTLTGDYEQYF.